The 32 T cell receptor beta chains below come from one sample, sequenced in a study of Ad26.COV2.S vaccination and SARS-CoV-2 variants. Libraries were prepared by immunoSEQ multiplex PCR; TCRdb keeps only in-frame clonotypes and omits some of them. The data show 6,500 to 7,000 clones, 80% to 85% seen once. Sequenced material: peripheral blood, taken after recovery from COVID-19. These receptors all come from a human donor who had recovered from COVID-19.

The CDR3 sequence: CASRDTTGGYSPLHF. As DNA, the CDR3 is TGTGCCAGCAGAGACACTACAGGGGGCTATTCACCCCTCCACTTT. The chain links TRBV6-5 to TRBJ1-6; TRBD1 agrees at 9 bases. V lost 6 bases, J lost 8 bases, and 8 bases stayed unmatched. Germline V gene lookup returns CDR1 MNHEY and CDR2 SVGAGI. This CDR3 has 15 residues.

The chain has TRBV19 and TRBJ2-2; D is unresolved. Trimming removed 1 base from V and 4 bases from J, with 7 bases in between. This CDR3 has 14 residues. Germline CDR1 reads LNHDA; CDR2 reads SQIVND (reference sequence). CDR3 amino acids: CASSIGSPTGELFF. The CDR3 region has the DNA TGTGCCAGTAGTATAGGGTCTCCCACCGGGGAGCTGTTTTTT.

The table lists this clone with a count of one. The genes are TRBV11-2 and TRBJ2-1; 10 bases are a match to TRBD2. CDR3 length: 15 amino acids. J lost 3 bases, V lost 3 bases, and 2 bases had no gene match. Germline CDR1 is SGHAT and CDR2 is FQNNGV. The CDR3 DNA follows: TGTGCCAGCAGCTTCTCTAGCGGGGGCTACAATGAGCAGTTCTTC. Translation: CASSFSSGGYNEQFF.

The rearrangement links TRBV19 to TRBJ2-7; tentative D call: TRBD2 (5 bases). CDR3 length equals 16 residues. Per the germline V gene, CDR1 is LNHDA and CDR2 is SQIVND (reference sequence). Trimming stripped 3 bases from V and 3 bases from J, with 18 bases between. In nucleotides, the CDR3 is TGTGCCAGTAGTATCGCACCGGGATTTACTGGCTACGAGCAGTACTTC. This codes for CASSIAPGFTGYEQYF.

This chain links TRBV19 with TRBJ1-5; TRBD1 matches 7 bases. The junction had 10 bases not matched to a gene; V was cut back by 4 bases and J by 4 bases. The CDR3 is 16 amino acids. Per the germline V gene, CDR1 is LNHDA and CDR2 is SQIVND (reference sequence). CDR3 nucleotide sequence: TGTGCCAGTAGTAATAAACACAGGGGTGGTAATCAGCCCCAGCATTTT. Translation: CASSNKHRGGNQPQHF.

J is TRBJ2-1 and V is TRBV28, with 12 bases matching TRBD2. V lost 5 bases to trimming and J lost 0 bases; unmatched junction nucleotides: 14. The CDR3 has 20 residues. The germline V gene encodes CDR1 MDHEN and CDR2 SYDVKM. The CDR3 protein is CASSGLWTSGKTSSYNEQFF. Here the CDR3 DNA reads TGTGCCAGCAGTGGTCTTTGGACTAGCGGGAAGACTAGCTCCTACAATGAGCAGTTCTTC.

This chain links TRBV4-3 with TRBJ1-2; TRBD1 might be the D (5 bases). The ends were cut back, 1 base at V and 4 bases at J, with 7 bases in the middle. Germline CDR1 reads LGHNA; CDR2 reads YSLEER. The CDR3 contains 13 residues. This CDR3 reads CASSQGDGYGYTF. As DNA, the CDR3 is TGCGCCAGCAGCCAAGGGGACGGCTATGGCTACACCTTC.

The chain is built from TRBV2 and TRBJ1-4; D perhaps matches TRBD1 (6 bases). The CDR3 spans 17 residues. Germline values: CDR1 SNHLY, CDR2 FYNNEI. The V and J ends lost 7 bases and 2 bases respectively, with 20 bases between them. Written as DNA, the CDR3 is TGTGCCAGCATTTCTGGGACAATCTTAGCGACTAATGAAAAACTGTTTTTT. Protein: CASISGTILATNEKLFF.

CDR3: CASSPGEARFGYTF. Here the CDR3 DNA reads TGTGCCAGCAGCCCAGGGGAGGCCAGGTTTGGCTACACCTTC. The rearrangement links TRBV11-2 to TRBJ1-2; D possibly corresponds to TRBD1 (6 bases). Per the germline V gene, CDR1 is SGHAT and CDR2 is FQNNGV. Trimming pared 5 bases from V and 7 bases from J, leaving 17 bases between. CDR3 length: 14 residues.

The V gene is TRBV20-1, the J gene TRBJ2-1; no clear D gene. The CDR3 totals 11 residues. V lost 4 bases, J lost 8 bases, and 9 bases lay in between. CDR1 and CDR2 from the germline V gene are DFQATT and SNEGSKA (reference sequence). CDR3 region: CSAMGHDEQFF. CDR3 nucleotide sequence: TGCAGTGCTATGGGCCACGATGAGCAGTTCTTC.

V gene TRBV7-8 combines with J gene TRBJ2-5; possible D gene TRBD1, 5 bases. The V gene lost 2 bases and the J gene lost 5 bases, with 18 bases spanning the gap. The CDR3 loop spans 16 amino acids. Per the germline V gene, CDR1 is SGHVS and CDR2 is FQNEAQ. In DNA form, the CDR3 reads TGTGCCAGCAGCTTATACGGTAGTGGGGCTTGGGAGACCCAGTACTTC. Translated, it gives CASSLYGSGAWETQYF.

The chain couples TRBV10-1 to TRBJ1-1, with TRBD1 as a possible D gene (6 bases). The germline V gene has CDR1 WNHNN and CDR2 SYGVQD (reference sequence). V lost 3 bases and J lost 4, with 9 bases in between. The length of the CDR3 is 13 residues. This CDR3 is CASSDGTFTEAFF. The CDR3 DNA sequence: TGCGCCAGCAGTGACGGGACATTCACTGAAGCTTTCTTT.

This clone occurred once. This chain uses TRBV18 with TRBJ1-2, with D unclear. The CDR3 contains 14 residues. Germline CDR1 KGHSH, CDR2 LQKENI. Trimming cost V 3 bases and J 2 bases, with 10 bases left between them. DNA of the CDR3: TGTGCCAGCTCACCCCCCCTCAGCAACTATGGCTACACCTTC. It encodes CASSPPLSNYGYTF. The whole variable domain, filled in from reference TRBV18 and TRBJ1-2, reads NAGVMQNPRHLVRRRGQEARLRCSPMKGHSHVYWYRQLPEEGLKFMVYLQKENIIDESGMPKERFSAEFPKEGPSILRIQQVVRGDSAAYFCASSPPLSNYGYTFGSGTRLTVV.

This chain uses TRBV27 with TRBJ2-5; D possibly corresponds to TRBD2 (6 bases). The germline CDR1 and CDR2 sequences are MNHEY and SMNVEV (reference sequence). Between the trimmed V and J ends, which lost 5 bases and 1 base, there was a span of 14 bases. The CDR3 loop spans 15 amino acids. Here the CDR3 reads CASSPRRGTQETQYF. Here the CDR3 DNA reads TGTGCCAGCAGTCCCCGGCGGGGCACCCAAGAGACCCAGTACTTC.

This clone was seen only a few times. This sequence joins TRBV19 and TRBJ1-1; 8 bases fit TRBD1. This CDR3 has 14 residues. Germline V gives CDR1 LNHDA, CDR2 SQIVND (reference sequence). V was pared by 5 bases and J by 4 bases, with 6 bases of the junction left unmatched. CDR3 DNA sequence: TGTGCCAGTAGTCGGGACAGGCCACCCACTGAAGCTTTCTTT. As protein: CASSRDRPPTEAFF.

The V gene is TRBV10-3, the J gene TRBJ1-5, with D perhaps matching TRBD1 (5 bases). The CDR3 consists of 13 residues. Germline CDR1 is ENHRY and CDR2 is SYGVKD. Trimming shortened V by 7 bases and J by 4 bases, and 11 bases separated the two germline ends. CDR3 DNA: TGTGCCATCAATGGGGGGGGAAATCAGCCCCAGCATTTT. It yields the protein CAINGGGNQPQHF.

The genes are TRBV6-5 and TRBJ2-5, with D hard to call. The germline gives CDR1 MNHEY, CDR2 SVGAGI. Trimming cost V 0 bases and J 1 base, with 9 bases left between them. The CDR3 contains 15 residues. CDR3 DNA sequence: TGTGCCAGCAGTTACTCTCCGGCCATCCAAGAGACCCAGTACTTC. Amino acids: CASSYSPAIQETQYF.

The gene calls are TRBV30 and TRBJ2-1, with D possibly being TRBD1 or TRBD2 (8 bases each). CDR3 size: 16 residues. Germline CDR1 is GTSNPN and CDR2 is SVGIG (reference sequence). V was trimmed by 4 bases and J by 6 bases, leaving 22 bases between them. The CDR3 DNA follows: TGTGCCTGGACCCGGCCAGGGGGCCTAGCGGGCAATGAGCAGTTCTTC. This gives the protein CAWTRPGGLAGNEQFF. Filled out from reference TRBV30 and TRBJ2-1, the complete variable domain reads SQTIHQWPATLVQPVGSPLSLECTVEGTSNPNLYWYRQAAGRGLQLLFYSVGIGQISSEVPQNLSASRPQDRQFILSSKKLLLSDSGFYLCAWTRPGGLAGNEQFFGPGTRLTVL.

The chain links TRBV19 to TRBJ1-5; D is perhaps TRBD1 (6 bases). This CDR3 region has 16 residues. V shed 2 bases and J shed 3 bases, with 14 bases lying between them. Germline CDR1 and CDR2: LNHDA and SQIVND (reference sequence). CDR3 sequence: CASSIIGGRDNQPQHF. The DNA for the CDR3 is TGTGCCAGTAGTATAATTGGGGGCAGGGACAATCAGCCCCAGCATTTT. Using reference TRBV19 and TRBJ1-5 for the parts outside the CDR3, the full variable domain is DGGITQSPKYLFRKEGQNVTLSCEQNLNHDAMYWYRQDPGQGLRLIYYSQIVNDFQKGDIAEGYSVSREKKESFPLTVTSAQKNPTAFYLCASSIIGGRDNQPQHFGDGTRLSIL.

J is TRBJ1-2 and V is TRBV19; perhaps TRBD1 as D (5 bases). This CDR3 is built from 13 residues. The V end was cut by 3 bases, the J end by 3 bases, with 8 bases between. CDR1 and CDR2 from the germline V gene are LNHDA and SQIVND (reference sequence). The CDR3 DNA is TGTGCCAGTAGTATCGGGGCCGACTATGGCTACACCTTC. It specifies CASSIGADYGYTF.

The chain is built from TRBV10-3 and TRBJ1-5; no definite D call. V was clipped by 6 bases and J by 1 base, with 13 bases between them. Germline V gene lookup returns CDR1 ENHRY and CDR2 SYGVKD. The CDR3 consists of 15 residues. The CDR3 coding sequence is TGTGCCATCAGCCCTGGAATAGGAAGCAATCAGCCCCAGCATTTT. It yields the protein CAISPGIGSNQPQHF.

The chain combines TRBV18 with TRBJ1-4; no reliable D call. V lost 1 base, J lost 0 bases, and 12 bases lay in between. The CDR3 contains 17 residues. Germline V lookup: CDR1 KGHSH, CDR2 LQKENI. CDR3 region: CASSPQAGVTTNEKLFF. In DNA form, the CDR3 reads TGTGCCAGCTCACCACAGGCGGGAGTTACAACTAATGAAAAACTGTTTTTT. Supplemented by reference TRBV18 and TRBJ1-4, the full variable domain reads NAGVMQNPRHLVRRRGQEARLRCSPMKGHSHVYWYRQLPEEGLKFMVYLQKENIIDESGMPKERFSAEFPKEGPSILRIQQVVRGDSAAYFCASSPQAGVTTNEKLFFGSGTQLSVL.

The chain recombines TRBV9 with TRBJ1-1, with a weak D call TRBD1 (5 bases). CDR3 length equals 15 residues. The V gene's germline CDR1 is SGDLS and CDR2 YYNGEE. V was trimmed by 2 bases and J by 0 bases, leaving 11 bases between them. For the CDR3, the DNA is TGTGCCAGCAGCGTTTACAGGAGTATGAACACTGAAGCTTTCTTT. Translating it yields CASSVYRSMNTEAFF. The variable domain in full, completed from reference TRBV9 and TRBJ1-1, reads DSGVTQTPKHLITATGQRVTLRCSPRSGDLSVYWYQQSLDQGLQFLIQYYNGEERAKGNILERFSAQQFPDLHSELNLSSLELGDSALYFCASSVYRSMNTEAFFGQGTRLTVV.

The chain combines TRBV7-2 with TRBJ2-5; 11 nucleotides match TRBD2. The J segment lost 9 bases and the V segment lost 1 base, leaving 10 bases of the junction unmatched. Germline V lookup: CDR1 SGHTA, CDR2 FQGNSA. This CDR3 comprises 16 residues. The CDR3 DNA is TGTGCCAGCAGCTTAGTAGCGGGAGGGCGAGGGGGGGCCCAGTACTTC. Protein sequence: CASSLVAGGRGGAQYF.

This clone showed up just a few times. V gene TRBV9 combines with J gene TRBJ1-5; TRBD1 aligns across 9 bases. The CDR3 spans 17 residues. CDR1 and CDR2 from the germline V gene are SGDLS and YYNGEE. The junction had 8 bases not matched to a gene; V was cut back by 4 bases and J by 0 bases. The CDR3 region is CASSTGTGFNSNQPQHF. DNA for the CDR3: TGTGCCAGCAGCACCGGGACAGGGTTCAATAGCAATCAGCCCCAGCATTTT.

This clone has more than one count but fewer than ten. The V and J genes are TRBV7-9 and TRBJ2-7; D not resolved. V gave up 4 bases and J gave up 1 base, with 5 bases separating them. Germline loops: CDR1 SEHNR, CDR2 FQNEAQ (reference sequence). The CDR3 consists of 12 residues. The CDR3 DNA reads as TGTGCCAGCAGCTCAGAATCCTACGAGCAGTACTTC. Protein product: CASSSESYEQYF.

V usage is TRBV5-5 and J usage is TRBJ2-5, with 7 bases aligning to TRBD2. The CDR3 has 17 amino acids. Trimming at V came to 0 bases and at J to 2 bases, leaving 10 bases not matched to a gene. The germline V gene has CDR1 SGHKS and CDR2 YYEKEE (reference sequence). CDR3 amino acids: CASSLALAGSLQETQYF. The CDR3 DNA is TGTGCCAGCAGCTTGGCCTTAGCGGGTAGCCTACAAGAGACCCAGTACTTC.

This clone has a single count. This chain joins TRBV19 and TRBJ1-4; TRBD1 matches 9 bases. Germline V CDR1 and CDR2: LNHDA, SQIVND (reference sequence). The CDR3 is made up of 14 amino acids. The trim removed 6 bases at V and 7 bases at J, leaving 6 bases unmatched. In DNA, the CDR3 is TGTGCCAGTAGACCCGGGACAGGGAGTGAAAAACTGTTTTTT. Translated, it gives CASRPGTGSEKLFF.

J is TRBJ2-7 and V is TRBV10-3, with 7 bases aligning to TRBD1. Looked up from germline, CDR1 is ENHRY and CDR2 is SYGVKD. V shed 6 bases and J 4 bases; nucleotides not matched to a gene: 3. There are 12 residues in the CDR3. The CDR3 bases are TGTGCCATCAGGAAACAGGGGTACGAGCAGTACTTC. Protein: CAIRKQGYEQYF.

The chain is built from TRBV18 and TRBJ1-6, with D perhaps TRBD1 (5 bases). Trimming pared 1 base from V and 9 bases from J, leaving 25 bases between. The CDR3 consists of 19 residues. Germline V gene lookup returns CDR1 KGHSH and CDR2 LQKENI. This CDR3 is CASSPRPGNGGESSSPLHF. DNA of the CDR3: TGTGCCAGCTCACCACGCCCCGGGAATGGGGGGGAGTCTAGTTCACCCCTCCACTTT.

The V call is TRBV18, the J call TRBJ1-1; tentative D call: TRBD1 (5 bases). The CDR3 spans 15 residues. V was pared by 2 bases and J by 1 base, with 11 bases between. From germline, CDR1 is KGHSH and CDR2 LQKENI. The CDR3 reads CASSPGAVGNTEAFF. The CDR3 DNA reads TGTGCCAGCTCACCAGGGGCAGTAGGGAACACTGAAGCTTTCTTT.

For the CDR3, the DNA is TGTGCCAGCAGACCGGACAGGGTTCAGCCCCAGCATTTT. This translates into CASRPDRVQPQHF. The rearrangement joins TRBV12-3 or TRBV12-4 to TRBJ1-5; TRBD1 matches at 8 bases. There are 13 residues in the CDR3. V shed 6 bases, J shed 6 bases, and the junction held 4 bases outside the gene matches.